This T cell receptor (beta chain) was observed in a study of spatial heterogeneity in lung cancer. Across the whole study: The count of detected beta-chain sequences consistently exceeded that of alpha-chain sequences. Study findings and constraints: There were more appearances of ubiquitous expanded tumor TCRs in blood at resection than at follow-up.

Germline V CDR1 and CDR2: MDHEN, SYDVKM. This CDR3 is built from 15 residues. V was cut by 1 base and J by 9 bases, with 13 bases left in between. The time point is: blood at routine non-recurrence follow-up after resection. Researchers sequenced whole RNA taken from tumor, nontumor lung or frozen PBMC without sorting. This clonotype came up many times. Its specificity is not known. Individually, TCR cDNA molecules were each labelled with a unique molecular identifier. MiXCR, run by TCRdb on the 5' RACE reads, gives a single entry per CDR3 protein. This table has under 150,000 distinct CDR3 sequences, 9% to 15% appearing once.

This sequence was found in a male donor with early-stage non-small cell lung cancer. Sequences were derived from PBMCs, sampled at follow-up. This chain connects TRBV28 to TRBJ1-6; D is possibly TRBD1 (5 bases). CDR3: CASSLFGRVGSPLHF. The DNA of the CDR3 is TGTGCCAGCAGTTTATTCGGCAGGGTAGGTTCACCCCTCCACTTT.